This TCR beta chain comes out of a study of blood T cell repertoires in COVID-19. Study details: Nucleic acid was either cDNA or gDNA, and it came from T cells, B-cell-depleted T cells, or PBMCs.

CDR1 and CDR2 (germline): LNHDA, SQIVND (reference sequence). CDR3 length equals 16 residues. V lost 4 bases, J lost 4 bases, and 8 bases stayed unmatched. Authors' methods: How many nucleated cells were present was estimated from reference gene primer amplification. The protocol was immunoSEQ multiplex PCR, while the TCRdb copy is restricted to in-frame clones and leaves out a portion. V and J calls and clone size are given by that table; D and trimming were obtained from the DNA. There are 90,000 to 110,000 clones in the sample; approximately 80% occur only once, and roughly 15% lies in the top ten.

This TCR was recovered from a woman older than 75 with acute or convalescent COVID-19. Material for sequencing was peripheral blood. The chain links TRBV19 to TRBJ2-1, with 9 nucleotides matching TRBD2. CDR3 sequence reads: CASSKASGIGYNEQFF. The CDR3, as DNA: TGTGCCAGTAGTAAAGCTAGCGGGATAGGATACAATGAGCAGTTCTTC. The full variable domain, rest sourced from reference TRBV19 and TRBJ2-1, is DGGITQSPKYLFRKEGQNVTLSCEQNLNHDAMYWYRQDPGQGLRLIYYSQIVNDFQKGDIAEGYSVSREKKESFPLTVTSAQKNPTAFYLCASSKASGIGYNEQFFGPGTRLTVL.